A single T cell receptor beta chain is shown here with its context. What this receptor recognizes is not known. Within one base of it there is no much larger clone, and no base qualities were kept. The germline V gene (reference sequence) sets CDR1 to LNHDA and CDR2 to SQIVND. Unmatched junction bases come to 10, with V trimmed by 6 bases and J by 4 bases. Its CDR3 holds 15 amino acids, cysteine through phenylalanine. Kept here is only the CDR3 DNA, which spans 45 bases and is read in frame from base 1. This sample was taken from a study of T cell changes during pregnancy in multiple sclerosis (dated by TCRdb to the late 2010s). A note on the overall study: The study examined how the T cell repertoire changed over the course of pregnancy in women with multiple sclerosis.

Library preparation was by the immunoSEQ multiplex PCR assay. Drawn from immuneACCESS, this table holds only the in-frame rearrangements with V and J called that TCRdb kept. Clones are partly lost; checked studies trace under half to an unresolved V gene and leave the rest unexplained. In this sample the table shows about 50,000 clones, 75% to 95% of which occur a single time. Roughly 9.1% of the sample goes to the ten largest clones. The TCR was taken from a female donor with multiple sclerosis, enrolled in a pregnancy study. The starting material was CD8+ T cells from peripheral blood mononuclear cells, obtained after pregnancy. The sequence links TRBV19 to TRBJ1-1; TRBD1 matches 8 bases in the middle. The CDR3 is CASRKTTGVGTEAFF. In nucleotides, the sequence is TGTGCCAGTAGAAAAACGACAGGGGTGGGCACTGAAGCTTTCTTT.